Presented here are 9 T cell receptor beta chains from one specimen sequenced in a study of CD8 T cells in ankylosing spondylitis. From the 5' RACE reads, TCRdb called clonotypes with MiXCR, one entry per CDR3 protein. The table lists approximately 250,000 distinct CDR3 sequences, 8.2% of them singletons. Sequences were obtained from blood, either unsorted or a sorted T cell fraction (not recorded which). The receptor source for this set is a female donor with ankylosing spondylitis or in good health (not recorded which).

As concerns this clonotype: This sequence may be a read error, since a much larger clone differs from it by one base. This chain links TRBV3-1 with TRBJ2-1; D possibly corresponds to TRBD1 (6 bases). The CDR3 contains 14 residues. Germline values: CDR1 LGHDT, CDR2 YNNKEL (reference sequence). With 2 bases removed from V and 7 bases from J, the gap between germline ends came to 12 bases. The CDR3 nucleotides read TGTGCCAGCAGCCAAACGCAGGGGTCTAATGAGCAGTTCTTC. It is translated as CASSQTQGSNEQFF.

This clonotype was recorded at least ten times. The chain is built from TRBV7-1 and TRBJ2-5; D remains ambiguous. TRBV7-1 is an ORF, with its function uncertain. The CDR3 loop spans 14 amino acids. Trimming removed 5 bases at V and 4 bases at J, with 14 bases between. The CDR3 sequence is CASSDPSAGETQYF. DNA for the CDR3: TGTGCCAGCAGCGACCCCAGCGCAGGAGAGACCCAGTACTTC.

Of note for this clonotype: The junction does not match germline at one end; this may be a read error. The gene calls are TRBV9 and TRBJ2-5, with a weak D call TRBD1 (6 bases). The germline CDR1 and CDR2 sequences are SGDLS and YYNGEE. This CDR3 is built from 17 residues. In DNA form, the CDR3 reads TGTGCCAGCAGCGACAACCGGTGGATACAGGGTACAGAGACTCAGTACTTC. Translation: CASSDNRWIQGTETQYF.

This clonotype occurred a few times. This CDR3 reads CASSSLAGLTSSYNEQFF. The CDR3, as DNA: TGTGCCAGCAGCTCACTAGCGGGCCTAACCAGCTCCTACAATGAGCAGTTCTTC. The genes are TRBV11-1 and TRBJ2-1, with 9 bases aligning to TRBD2. The CDR3 loop spans 18 amino acids. After removal of 4 bases from V and 0 bases from J, the junction contained 10 bases not matched to a gene. Germline lookup yields CDR1 SGHAT and CDR2 FQDESV (reference sequence).

The chain recombines TRBV27 with TRBJ1-3, with 7 positions matching TRBD1. In germline, CDR1 is MNHEY, CDR2 SMNVEV (reference sequence). J gave up 4 bases and V 5 bases, and 8 bases lay outside the gene matches. The CDR3 runs to 15 residues. The CDR3 DNA reads as TGTGCCAGCAGTCTACAGGGGATTTCAGGAAACACCATATATTTT. Translated: CASSLQGISGNTIYF.

This clonotype was detected many times. J is TRBJ1-1 and V is TRBV3-1; D is unresolved. V was pared by 0 bases and J by 8 bases, with 7 bases between. CDR1 and CDR2 (germline): LGHDT, YNNKEL (reference sequence). There are 12 residues in the CDR3. CDR3 protein: CASSQDRVEAFF. CDR3 nucleotide sequence: TGTGCCAGCAGCCAAGATCGGGTAGAAGCTTTCTTT.

This clonotype was picked up many times. This chain joins TRBV29-1 and TRBJ2-1; D possibly matches TRBD1 or TRBD2 (6 bases each). This CDR3 has 14 residues. Trimming left V 4 bases short and J 2 bases short, with 12 bases between. Looked up from germline, CDR1 is SQVTM and CDR2 is ANQGSEA. The CDR3 nucleotides are TGCAGCGTTGGACTGGGGGGCACCTACAATGAGCAGTTCTTC. This sequence encodes CSVGLGGTYNEQFF.

The table lists this clonotype with many counts. The V and J genes are TRBV12-3 or TRBV12-4 and TRBJ2-7; 9 bases fit TRBD1. CDR3 length: 16 amino acids. J gave up 4 bases and V 3 bases, and 10 bases lay outside the gene matches. The CDR3 DNA reads as TGTGCCAGCAGTTTTGACCGGGACAGGGTAGGTTACGAGCAGTACTTC. The encoded protein is CASSFDRDRVGYEQYF.

This clonotype was found many times. The V and J genes are TRBV28 and TRBJ1-2, with D unclear. Per germline, CDR1 MDHEN and CDR2 SYDVKM. V lost 6 bases to trimming and J lost 6 bases, with 17 bases between them. The length of the CDR3 is 14 residues. Written as DNA, the CDR3 is TGTGCCAGCAGGCCCCCGGGGTCCCCCAATGGCTACACCTTC. Protein sequence: CASRPPGSPNGYTF.